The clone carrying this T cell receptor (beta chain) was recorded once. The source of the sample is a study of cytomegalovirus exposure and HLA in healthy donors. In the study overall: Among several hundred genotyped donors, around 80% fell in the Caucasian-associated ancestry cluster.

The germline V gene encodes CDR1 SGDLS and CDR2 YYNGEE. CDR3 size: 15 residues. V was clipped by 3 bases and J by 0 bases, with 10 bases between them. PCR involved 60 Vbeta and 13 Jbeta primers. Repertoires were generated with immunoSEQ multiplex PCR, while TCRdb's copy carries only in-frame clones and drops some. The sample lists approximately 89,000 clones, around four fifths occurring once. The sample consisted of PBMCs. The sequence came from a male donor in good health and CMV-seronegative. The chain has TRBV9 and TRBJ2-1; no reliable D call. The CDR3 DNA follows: TGTGCCAGCAGCGGTTCAATCGGCTCCTACAATGAGCAGTTCTTC. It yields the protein CASSGSIGSYNEQFF.